This TCR beta chain was identified in a study of response to subunit inactivated influenza vaccine. This clonotype has just a few counts. Trimming took 5 bases from V and 6 from J, leaving 10 bases between them. The CDR3 covers 13 residues. Per the germline V gene, CDR1 is SEHNR and CDR2 is FQNEAQ (reference sequence). TCRdb itself ran the RT-PCR reads through MiXCR, one entry per CDR3 protein. The sample includes roughly 620,000 distinct CDR3 sequences, 11% of them seen just once. This sample was also put to use in a study of T cells expressing NK-cell markers. That source reports: Template switching by 5'RACE with UMIs generated the TCR beta cDNA. Repertoires of TCR beta were obtained from T cells sorted as CD3+CD56+NKG2C+, CD3+CD56+NKG2C- and CD3+CD56-NKG2C+. The use of an anti-gamma-delta TCR antibody, which was added in several experiments, restricted sorting to T cells expressing alpha-beta TCR. Nothing established the HCMV specificity of expanded NKG2C+ T cell clones.

The TCR was taken from a man between 50 and 59 years old who received an inactivated influenza vaccine. The input for sequencing was PBMCs from blood, taken on the day of vaccination. The chain uses TRBV7-9 and TRBJ2-2; D is ambiguous. The CDR3 spells CASSPLRSGELFF. CDR3 nucleotides: TGTGCCAGCAGCCCTCTAAGGTCCGGGGAGCTGTTTTTT.